Below, 27 T cell receptor beta chains from the same sample are listed, as sequenced in a study of blood T cell repertoires in COVID-19. Generated by immunoSEQ multiplex PCR, the TCRdb table keeps only in-frame clones and is missing some. The sample lists about 98,000 clones, approximately 89% occurring once. Sequenced input: peripheral blood. These receptors originate from a man in his fifties or sixties with acute or convalescent COVID-19.

The rearrangement joins TRBV5-4 to TRBJ2-7; 7 bases align to TRBD2. V lost 0 bases to trimming and J lost 7 bases; unmatched junction nucleotides: 7. The length of the CDR3 is 14 residues. Germline values: CDR1 SGHNT, CDR2 YYREEE (reference sequence). CDR3 in amino acids: CASSLGLLGGEQYF. As DNA, the CDR3 is TGTGCCAGCAGCTTGGGGCTGCTGGGAGGGGAGCAGTACTTC.

V usage is TRBV7-2 and J usage is TRBJ1-5; D is ambiguous. V lost 5 bases and J lost 4, with 9 bases in between. Germline lookup yields CDR1 SGHTA and CDR2 FQGNSA. The CDR3 runs 13 residues. This chain's CDR3 is CASSIRGNQPQHF. CDR3 in DNA: TGTGCCAGCAGCATTCGCGGAAATCAGCCCCAGCATTTT.

The chain links TRBV10-3 to TRBJ1-5; TRBD1 matches at 8 bases. V lost 3 bases to trimming and J lost 5 bases; unmatched junction nucleotides: 6. This CDR3 comprises 15 residues. Looked up from germline, CDR1 is ENHRY and CDR2 is SYGVKD. In nucleotides, the CDR3 is TGTGCCATCAGTGATAGCGACAGGGGCTATCAGCCCCAGCATTTT. It is translated as CAISDSDRGYQPQHF.

V and J are TRBV19 and TRBJ1-1, with 9 nucleotides matching TRBD1. Trimming at V came to 5 bases and at J to 6 bases, leaving 7 bases not matched to a gene. CDR3 size: 14 residues. From germline, CDR1 is LNHDA and CDR2 SQIVND (reference sequence). CDR3 bases: TGTGCCAGTAGTTTCTGGACAGGGGAGGCTGAAGCTTTCTTT. Translating it yields CASSFWTGEAEAFF.

The chain combines TRBV3-1 (or the pseudogene TRBV3-2) with TRBJ1-2; no clear D. Trimming removed 8 bases from V and 3 bases from J, with 16 bases in between. The CDR3 consists of 14 residues. The germline CDR1 and CDR2 sequences are LGHDT and YNNKEL (reference sequence). DNA of the CDR3: TGTGCCAGCGGCCCGGGATGGGGTGACTATGGCTACACCTTC. Encoded protein: CASGPGWGDYGYTF.

The chain recombines TRBV19 with TRBJ2-2; a possible D gene is TRBD2 (5 bases). Trimming shortened V by 3 bases and J by 1 base, and 15 bases separated the two germline ends. CDR1 is LNHDA, CDR2 SQIVND, per germline (reference sequence). This CDR3 region has 17 residues. The chain's CDR3 is CASSMVGVGQNTGELFF. The CDR3 DNA sequence: TGTGCCAGTAGTATGGTCGGGGTTGGGCAGAACACCGGGGAGCTGTTTTTT.

The chain uses TRBV9 and TRBJ1-2; TRBD1 might be the D (5 bases). V was cut by 0 bases and J by 8 bases, with 11 bases left in between. CDR3 length equals 13 residues. Germline loops: CDR1 SGDLS, CDR2 YYNGEE. In DNA, the CDR3 is TGTGCCAGCAGCGTAGAGGGGTGGGGAGGCTACACCTTC. As protein: CASSVEGWGGYTF.

The chain combines TRBV18 with TRBJ2-5; possibly TRBD2 for D (5 bases). CDR3 length: 13 residues. Per the germline V gene, CDR1 is KGHSH and CDR2 is LQKENI. With 4 bases removed from V and 5 bases from J, the gap between germline ends came to 11 bases. This CDR3 reads CASSRSLAETQYF. The CDR3 coding sequence is TGTGCCAGCTCACGGAGCCTAGCTGAGACCCAGTACTTC.

This clone was seen a handful of times. The chain employs TRBV12-3 or TRBV12-4 and TRBJ1-3, with TRBD1 as a possible D gene (5 bases). The CDR3 sequence is 13 residues long. The V end was cut by 7 bases, the J end by 4 bases, with 11 bases between. The CDR3 region is CASNPGLGNTIYF. The CDR3 DNA reads TGTGCCAGCAATCCAGGGCTCGGAAACACCATATATTTT.

A note on this clone: The junction shows a germline mismatch at one end, possibly a read error. This rearrangement joins TRBV18 to TRBJ2-3; 9 positions match TRBD1. The CDR3 has 14 residues. Germline V gene sequence: CDR1 KGHSH, CDR2 LQKENI. The CDR3: CASSPIARTGDWDF. CDR3 DNA sequence: TGTGCCAGCTCACCTATCGCCCGGACAGGGGACTGGGATTTT.

V gene TRBV5-1 combines with J gene TRBJ2-7; TRBD1 matches at 7 bases. In germline, CDR1 is SGHRS, CDR2 YFSETQ. CDR3 length equals 15 residues. Trimming removed 4 bases from V and 3 bases from J; junction bases left unmatched: 10. The CDR3 DNA sequence: TGCGCCAGCAGCCCCTCCGTAGGACAGGACTACGAGCAGTACTTC. Amino acid sequence: CASSPSVGQDYEQYF.

The rearrangement joins TRBV27 to TRBJ1-6; D perhaps matches TRBD1 (6 bases). The germline V gene has CDR1 MNHEY and CDR2 SMNVEV (reference sequence). The CDR3 runs to 16 residues. Trimming took off 5 bases at V and 10 bases at J, with 21 bases between the two ends. The CDR3 DNA sequence: TGTGCCAGCAGTCATAGGACAGTTCGGCCTGGATCACCCCTCCACTTT. Protein sequence: CASSHRTVRPGSPLHF.

This chain uses TRBV7-2 with TRBJ1-3, with 9 bases aligning to TRBD1. Unmatched junction bases numbered 4, after V lost 5 bases and J lost 2 bases. The germline gives CDR1 SGHTA, CDR2 FQGNSA. The CDR3 runs 15 residues. Written as DNA, the CDR3 is TGTGCCAGCAGCCCACAGGGGGCACCTGGAAACACCATATATTTT. It is translated as CASSPQGAPGNTIYF. The entire variable domain, with the rest obtained from reference TRBV7-2 and TRBJ1-3, is as follows: GAGVSQSPSNKVTEKGKDVELRCDPISGHTALYWYRQSLGQGLEFLIYFQGNSAPDKSGLPSDRFSAERTGGSVSTLTIQRTQQEDSAVYLCASSPQGAPGNTIYFGEGSWLTVV.

This sequence joins TRBV27 and TRBJ1-1; TRBD1 matches 12 bases. V gave up 9 bases and J gave up 7 bases; unmatched junction bases: 12. The germline V gene encodes CDR1 MNHEY and CDR2 SMNVEV (reference sequence). There are 15 residues in the CDR3. Written as DNA, the CDR3 is TGTGCCAGTTCTCAGGGACAGGGGGCGCATAGTGAAGCTTTCTTT. Amino acids: CASSQGQGAHSEAFF.

This sequence joins TRBV7-2 and TRBJ1-4; 7 bases are shared with TRBD1. The CDR3 sequence is 14 residues long. The junction had 7 bases not matched to a gene; V was cut back by 5 bases and J by 7 bases. Germline values: CDR1 SGHTA, CDR2 FQGNSA. The CDR3 spells CASSQTGTAEKLFF. As DNA, the CDR3 is TGTGCCAGCAGCCAGACAGGGACGGCTGAAAAACTGTTTTTT.

The J gene is TRBJ2-7, the V gene TRBV27, with D possibly being TRBD2 (6 bases). Looked up from germline, CDR1 is MNHEY and CDR2 is SMNVEV (reference sequence). V was cut by 1 base and J by 6 bases, with 13 bases left in between. The CDR3 is 14 residues long. In nucleotides, the CDR3 is TGTGCCAGCAGTTTATGGTCTAGCGCGGGCGAGCAGTACTTC. Protein: CASSLWSSAGEQYF.

The rearrangement uses TRBV18 and TRBJ2-5, with 7 bases lining up with TRBD1. The junction had 14 bases not matched to a gene; V was cut back by 3 bases and J by 4 bases. This CDR3 region has 17 residues. The germline CDR1 and CDR2 sequences are KGHSH and LQKENI. As DNA, the CDR3 is TGTGCCAGCTCACCGTCTCGACAGGGCGTCACGGGAGAGACCCAGTACTTC. Protein: CASSPSRQGVTGETQYF.

CDR3 bases: TGTGCCAGTAGTATAATAGGTCTAGCGGGAGGTTCTTCCTACAATGAGCAGTTCTTC. It translates to CASSIIGLAGGSSYNEQFF. The gene calls are TRBV19 and TRBJ2-1; TRBD2 matches 11 bases. The V gene end was trimmed by 2 bases and the J gene end by 1 base; junction bases not matched to a gene: 10. This CDR3 is 19 amino acids long. CDR1 LNHDA and CDR2 SQIVND come from the germline V gene (reference sequence).

The chain recombines TRBV5-4 with TRBJ2-2; 9 bases map to TRBD2. This CDR3 is 16 amino acids long. Germline CDR1 SGHNT, CDR2 YYREEE (reference sequence). The J segment lost 5 bases and the V segment lost 4 bases, leaving 9 bases of the junction unmatched. CDR3 loop: CASSPISGRQTGELFF. CDR3 sequence (DNA): TGTGCCAGCAGCCCGATTAGCGGGAGACAAACCGGGGAGCTGTTTTTT. The variable domain in full, completed from reference TRBV5-4 and TRBJ2-2, reads ETGVTQSPTHLIKTRGQQVTLRCSSQSGHNTVSWYQQALGQGPQFIFQYYREEENGRGNFPPRFSGLQFPNYSSELNVNALELDDSALYLCASSPISGRQTGELFFGEGSRLTVL.

V usage is TRBV10-3 and J usage is TRBJ1-1, with 9 bases aligning to TRBD1. This CDR3 region has 14 residues. Trimming at V came to 7 bases and at J to 6 bases, leaving 9 bases not matched to a gene. Germline loops: CDR1 ENHRY, CDR2 SYGVKD. The CDR3 nucleotides read TGTGCCATCAATCCCGACAGGGGGGTCGCTGAAGCTTTCTTT. Its protein product is CAINPDRGVAEAFF.

This chain connects TRBV19 to TRBJ1-6, with 10 bases aligning to TRBD1. With V trimmed by 6 bases and J by 8 bases, 7 bases remained unmatched. Germline CDR1 and CDR2: LNHDA and SQIVND (reference sequence). CDR3 length: 15 residues. The CDR3 sequence is CASRTAGTGDSPLHF. In DNA form, the CDR3 reads TGTGCCAGTAGAACTGCCGGGACAGGGGATTCACCCCTCCACTTT. The full variable domain, in which reference TRBV19 and TRBJ1-6 provide the parts outside the CDR3, is DGGITQSPKYLFRKEGQNVTLSCEQNLNHDAMYWYRQDPGQGLRLIYYSQIVNDFQKGDIAEGYSVSREKKESFPLTVTSAQKNPTAFYLCASRTAGTGDSPLHFGNGTRLTVT.

The chain has TRBV3-1 (or the pseudogene TRBV3-2) and TRBJ1-4; D is uncertain. The CDR3 runs 13 residues. Germline-derived CDR1 and CDR2 are LGHDT and YNNKEL (reference sequence). Trimming removed 1 base at V and 14 bases at J, with 14 bases between. In DNA, the CDR3 is TGTGCCAGCAGCCAAGGCGTTCGGGGTGGGCTGTTTTTT. Translation gives CASSQGVRGGLFF.

The rearrangement joins TRBV19 to TRBJ1-2, with TRBD1 identical over 9 bases. Germline CDR1 LNHDA, CDR2 SQIVND (reference sequence). This CDR3 spans 15 amino acids. The J segment lost 0 bases and the V segment lost 8 bases, leaving 7 bases of the junction unmatched. The CDR3 loop reads CASATGQGPNYGYTF. The CDR3 bases are TGTGCCAGTGCCACGGGACAGGGTCCTAACTATGGCTACACCTTC.

The chain has TRBV6-5 and TRBJ1-2, with 8 nucleotides matching TRBD1. The CDR3 sequence is 14 residues long. Unmatched junction bases numbered 10, after V lost 6 bases and J lost 7 bases. Germline V gene data show CDR1 as MNHEY and CDR2 as SVGAGI. CDR3 region: CASSQGQGRVGYTF. The CDR3 DNA is TGTGCCAGCAGCCAAGGACAGGGACGGGTTGGCTACACCTTC.

This clone appeared a few times. The chain employs TRBV6-5 and TRBJ1-4; tentative D call: TRBD1 (5 bases). CDR3 length: 14 amino acids. Germline V gene sequence: CDR1 MNHEY, CDR2 SVGAGI. Trimming removed 5 bases at V and 4 bases at J, with 11 bases between. As DNA, the CDR3 is TGTGCCAGCAGTAAGACAGCCCTTAATGAAAAACTGTTTTTT. It yields the protein CASSKTALNEKLFF.

The chain employs TRBV5-1 and TRBJ2-1; TRBD2 matches at 10 bases. With 4 bases clipped from V and 2 bases from J, the junction kept 9 bases outside the gene matches. This CDR3 is built from 17 residues. Germline V CDR1 and CDR2: SGHRS, YFSETQ. The CDR3 DNA reads TGCGCCAGCAGCCCCGCTAGCGGGAGTCCCACCTACAATGAGCAGTTCTTC. As protein: CASSPASGSPTYNEQFF. The complete variable domain, with remaining parts taken from reference TRBV5-1 and TRBJ2-1, reads KAGVTQTPRYLIKTRGQQVTLSCSPISGHRSVSWYQQTPGQGLQFLFEYFSETQRNKGNFPGRFSGRQFSNSRSEMNVSTLELGDSALYLCASSPASGSPTYNEQFFGPGTRLTVL.

The gene calls are TRBV24-1 and TRBJ2-1, with D maybe TRBD2 (5 bases). Trimming removed 4 bases from V and 8 bases from J, with 17 bases in between. This CDR3 is 15 amino acids long. Germline V gene lookup returns CDR1 KGHDR and CDR2 SFDVKD. CDR3 sequence reads: CATSDPRLGGDEQFF. Written as DNA, the CDR3 is TGTGCCACCAGTGACCCCCGACTTGGAGGCGATGAGCAGTTCTTC.